This T cell receptor (beta chain) was identified in a study of shared clonotypes between healthy human individuals. Study-wide results and limits: Larger richness was generally estimated for naive than memory subsets.

This clone occurred many times. Its antigen is undetermined. Here immunoSEQ multiplex PCR was the method, and the copy in TCRdb shows in-frame clones only, minus some. Of around 1,000,000 clones in the sample, 60% to 85% are singletons; the top ten hold almost 0.9%. The TCR comes from a man aged 18 to 29 in good health. Some clones in this sample may be carry-over from other donors' samples. Sequenced: memory CD4+ T cells from PBMCs. Subset indicated: CD45RA-negative fraction.

The CDR3 protein is CATSRRGTGEKLFF. The CDR3 DNA follows: TGTGCCACCAGCAGGAGGGGGACAGGTGAAAAACTGTTTTTT. The rearrangement uses TRBV15 and TRBJ1-4; TRBD1 matches at 8 bases. Looked up from germline, CDR1 is LNHNV and CDR2 is YYDKDF (reference sequence). V shed 3 bases and J 7 bases; nucleotides not matched to a gene: 4. CDR3 length equals 14 residues.